Listed below are T cell receptor beta chains from one sample, sequenced in a study of blood T cell repertoires in COVID-19. Generated by immunoSEQ multiplex PCR, the TCRdb table keeps only in-frame clones and is missing some. Here the sample spans about 220,000 clones, less than 90% being singletons. The specimen was PBMCs or T cells enriched from blood (not recorded which). Receptors were obtained from a woman aged 40 to 55 who had recovered from COVID-19. The CDR3 runs from the conserved cysteine through the conserved F or W. The D gene is left open where the match is weak. Size is omitted from some rows. Given values are once, few, many or a class for expanded clones.

d_gene	abundance	j_gene	v_gene	CDR3nt	CDR3aa
-	-	TRBJ2-7	TRBV3-1/TRBV3-2	TGTGCCAGCAGCCAAGGGACATCAGGCATGGCGCAGTACTTC	CASSQGTSGMAQYF
TRBD2	-	TRBJ2-3	TRBV24-1	TGTGCCACCAGTGAGTTAGCGGGAGAGGGAGATACGCAGTATTTT	CATSELAGEGDTQYF
-	few	TRBJ1-6	TRBV10-2	TGCGCCAGCAGCTCCCCGGTGACTGAGAATTTCGATTCACCCCTCCACTTT	CASSSPVTENFDSPLHF
-	-	TRBJ2-6	TRBV29-1	TGCAGCGTTGAATTTGAAGGGGCTGGGGCCAACGTCCTGACTTTC	CSVEFEGAGANVLTF
-	-	TRBJ1-4	TRBV12-3/TRBV12-4	TGTGCCAGCAGTTTATTCGGGAATGAAAAACTGTTTTTT	CASSLFGNEKLFF
-	-	TRBJ1-2	TRBV21-1	TGTGCCAGGATTTGGGGTCGACAGGGACTCCTCAATGGCTACACCTTC	CARIWGRQGLLNGYTF
-	-	TRBJ1-5	TRBV7-2	TGTGCCAGCAGCTCCCATAGTGGCGGGAACAATCAGCCCCAGCATTTT	CASSSHSGGNNQPQHF
TRBD2	-	TRBJ2-7	TRBV5-1	TGCGCCAGCAGCTTGGGCGGGAGGGCCTACGAGCAGTACTTC	CASSLGGRAYEQYF
-	few	TRBJ1-4	TRBV5-4	TGTGCCAGCAGCTTGGGTGGAGGGACTAATGAAAAACTGTTTTTT	CASSLGGGTNEKLFF
TRBD1	few	TRBJ2-2	TRBV27	TGTGCCAGCAGTTTAAGAACAGGGGCCGCGAGGTCGAACACCGGGGAGCTGTTTTTT	CASSLRTGAARSNTGELFF
TRBD2	-	TRBJ2-5	TRBV4-2	TGTGCCAGCAGCCAAGAGGGGGGACTAGCGGTGGGGCAAGAGACCCAGTACTTC	CASSQEGGLAVGQETQYF
-	-	TRBJ1-3	TRBV6-5	TGTGCCAGCATGGCCAGTCTCGGAAACACCATATATTTT	CASMASLGNTIYF
TRBD2	-	TRBJ2-1	TRBV3-1/TRBV3-2	TGTGCCAGTACTTTAGCGGGAGGGAACAATGAGCAGTTCTTC	CASTLAGGNNEQFF
TRBD1	-	TRBJ2-4	TRBV6-5	TGTGCCAGCAGTTCTAACAGGGGAAACATTCAGTACTTC	CASSSNRGNIQYF
-	-	TRBJ2-2	TRBV18	TGTGCCAGCTCATCCGGGGTTTTGCTGCCCCCGAACACCGGGGAGCTGTTTTTT	CASSSGVLLPPNTGELFF
TRBD2	-	TRBJ2-5	TRBV5-5	TGTGCCAGCAGCCCCCGGGGAACCGGGACTAGCGGGACCGAGACCCAGTACTTC	CASSPRGTGTSGTETQYF
-	-	TRBJ2-3	TRBV24-1	TGTGCCACCAGTGGTCGAGTAAGAGGAGATACGCAGTATTTT	CATSGRVRGDTQYF
TRBD1	-	TRBJ2-1	TRBV12-5	TGTGCTAGTGGTTTGGGACAGGGCAATGAGCAGTTCTTC	CASGLGQGNEQFF
TRBD2	-	TRBJ2-3	TRBV5-8	TGTGCCAGCACCCGTGAGCGGGAGGGCTCAGATACGCAGTATTTT	CASTREREGSDTQYF
TRBD2	-	TRBJ2-2	TRBV2	TGTGCCAGCAGAACAGGTCTAGCGGGGAACACCGGGGAGCTGTTTTTT	CASRTGLAGNTGELFF
-	-	TRBJ2-1	TRBV7-2	TGTGCCAGCAGCCCGGGACTCAACAATGAGCAGTTCTTC	CASSPGLNNEQFF
TRBD1	few	TRBJ1-1	TRBV3-1/TRBV3-2	TGTGCCAGCAGCCAGGGACAGGGATGGACTGAAGCTTTCTTT	CASSQGQGWTEAFF
-	-	TRBJ1-4	TRBV9	TGTGCCAGCAGCGTAGAGAAGCGGGCTGATGAAAAACTGTTTTTT	CASSVEKRADEKLFF
TRBD1	-	TRBJ1-1	TRBV4-2	TGTGCCAGCAGCCAAGATAGGGCGACAGGGGTTCGCGGCACTGAAGCTTTCTTT	CASSQDRATGVRGTEAFF
TRBD1	-	TRBJ1-3	TRBV19	TGTGCCAGTAGTACCGGAACAGGGGGCGGCGAGGACACCATATATTTT	CASSTGTGGGEDTIYF
-	few	TRBJ1-2	TRBV11-2	TGTGCCAGCAGCTTAAGGGCAGGGTCGAACTATGGCTACACCTTC	CASSLRAGSNYGYTF
TRBD1	-	TRBJ1-2	TRBV5-5	TGTGCCAGCAGCCTCGACAGGACAGGGCGCTATGGCTACACCTTC	CASSLDRTGRYGYTF
-	-	TRBJ2-7	TRBV18	TGTGCCAGCTCACCGGCGGGACTTAGGGAGCAGTACTTC	CASSPAGLREQYF
-	-	TRBJ1-6	TRBV27	TGTGCCAGCAGTTTATCGGCAGGGCCCACGAGCTCCTATAATTCACCCCTCCACTTT	CASSLSAGPTSSYNSPLHF
-	-	TRBJ2-2	TRBV7-8	TGTGCCAGCAGCTTATCCCTAGATGGAGTAGTGGTGTTTTTT	CASSLSLDGVVVFF
-	-	TRBJ2-3	TRBV6-5	TGTGCCAGCAGTTACGGGGGGGCGAAGGTAGATACGCAGTATTTT	CASSYGGAKVDTQYF
-	-	TRBJ2-5	TRBV20-1	TGCAGTGCCAGGGGGGAAGAGACCCAGTACTTC	CSARGEETQYF
TRBD1	-	TRBJ1-1	TRBV18	TGTGCCAGCTCAACACAGGGGGCTGGGAACACTGAAGCTTTCTTT	CASSTQGAGNTEAFF
-	once	TRBJ2-2	TRBV5-1	TGCGCCAGCCAGGAAACTGTCACCGGGGAGCTGTTTTTT	CASQETVTGELFF
TRBD2	-	TRBJ2-1	TRBV9	TGTGCCAGCAGCCCCCGTTGGGGGAGGGCATACAATGAGCAGTTCTTC	CASSPRWGRAYNEQFF
-	once	TRBJ2-2	TRBV9	TGTGCCAGCAGCGTAGATGGAGGCGGCGGGGAGCTGTTTTTT	CASSVDGGGGELFF
-	-	TRBJ1-2	TRBV5-8	TGTGCCAGCAGCTTGCAGAATGGCTACACCTTC	CASSLQNGYTF
-	many	TRBJ1-6	TRBV2	TGTGCCAGCAGTGGGGGACTCGAGGCAGTATCACCCCTCCACTTT	CASSGGLEAVSPLHF
-	-	TRBJ1-3	TRBV11-2	TGTGCCAGCAGCTTAAGGGGGAACTCTGGAAACACCATATATTTT	CASSLRGNSGNTIYF
TRBD1	once	TRBJ2-2	TRBV9	TGTGCCAGCAGCCCTGGGACAGGGGGGAACACCGGGGAGCTGTTTTTT	CASSPGTGGNTGELFF
-	-	TRBJ2-1	TRBV10-3	TGTGCCATCAGTGAGCTCCCTCGGGAGGAGCAGTTCTTC	CAISELPREEQFF